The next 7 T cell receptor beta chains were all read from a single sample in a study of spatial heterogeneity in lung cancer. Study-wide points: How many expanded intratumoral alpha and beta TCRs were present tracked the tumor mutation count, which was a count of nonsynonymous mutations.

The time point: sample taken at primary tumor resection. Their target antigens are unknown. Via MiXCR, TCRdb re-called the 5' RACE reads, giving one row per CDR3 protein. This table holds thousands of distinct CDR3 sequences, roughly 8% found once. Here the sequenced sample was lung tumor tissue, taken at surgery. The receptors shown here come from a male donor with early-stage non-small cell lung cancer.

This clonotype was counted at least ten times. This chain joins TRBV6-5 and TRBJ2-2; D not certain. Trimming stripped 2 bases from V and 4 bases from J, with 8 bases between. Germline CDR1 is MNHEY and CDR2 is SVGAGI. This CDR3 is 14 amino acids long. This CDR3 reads CASSYRIRTGELFF. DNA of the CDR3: TGTGCCAGCAGTTACAGGATCCGCACCGGGGAGCTGTTTTTT.

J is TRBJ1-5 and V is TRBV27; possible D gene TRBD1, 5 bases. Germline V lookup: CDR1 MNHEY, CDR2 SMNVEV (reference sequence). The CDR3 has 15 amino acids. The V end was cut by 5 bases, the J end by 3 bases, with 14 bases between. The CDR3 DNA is TGTGCCAGCAGTCTGGGGGATGGGACCAATCAGCCCCAGCATTTT. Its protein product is CASSLGDGTNQPQHF.

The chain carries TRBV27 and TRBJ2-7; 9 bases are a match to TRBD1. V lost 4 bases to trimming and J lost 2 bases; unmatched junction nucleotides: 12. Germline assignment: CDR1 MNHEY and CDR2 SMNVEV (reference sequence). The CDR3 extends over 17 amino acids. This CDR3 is CASSSQSGTGKPYEQYF. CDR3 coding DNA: TGTGCCAGCAGTTCACAATCCGGGACAGGGAAGCCCTACGAGCAGTACTTC.

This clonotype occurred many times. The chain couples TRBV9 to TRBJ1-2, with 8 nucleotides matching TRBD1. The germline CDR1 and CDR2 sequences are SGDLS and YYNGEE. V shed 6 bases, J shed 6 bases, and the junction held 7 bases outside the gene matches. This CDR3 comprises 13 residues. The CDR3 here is CASNLGQDNGYTF. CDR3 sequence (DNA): TGTGCCAGCAACTTGGGACAGGATAATGGCTACACCTTC.

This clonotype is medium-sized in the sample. For the CDR3, the DNA is TGTGCCAGTAGTATTTCTCTTACTTGGGTAGCGGGAGGAAATGAGCAGTTCTTC. Translating it yields CASSISLTWVAGGNEQFF. The rearrangement joins TRBV19 to TRBJ2-1; 10 bases map to TRBD2. The CDR3 is 18 amino acids. Germline lookup yields CDR1 LNHDA and CDR2 SQIVND (reference sequence). Trimming cost V 3 bases and J 7 bases; bases outside gene matches: 15.

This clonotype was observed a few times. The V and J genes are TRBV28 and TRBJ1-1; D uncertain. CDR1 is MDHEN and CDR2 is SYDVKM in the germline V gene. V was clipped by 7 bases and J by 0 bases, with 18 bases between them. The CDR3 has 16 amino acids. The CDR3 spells CASTLASGLMNTEAFF. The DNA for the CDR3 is TGTGCCAGCACGCTCGCATCGGGGTTAATGAACACTGAAGCTTTCTTT. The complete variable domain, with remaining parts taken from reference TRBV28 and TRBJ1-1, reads DVKVTQSSRYLVKRTGEKVFLECVQDMDHENMFWYRQDPGLGLRLIYFSYDVKMKEKGDIPEGYSVSREKKERFSLILESASTNQTSMYLCASTLASGLMNTEAFFGQGTRLTVV.

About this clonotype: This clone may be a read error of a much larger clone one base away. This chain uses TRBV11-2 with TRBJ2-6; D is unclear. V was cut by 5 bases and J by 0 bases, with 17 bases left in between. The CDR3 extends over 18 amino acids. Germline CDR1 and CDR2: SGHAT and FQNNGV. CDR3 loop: CASSTIYCTGSGANVLTF. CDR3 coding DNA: TGTGCCAGCAGCACTATATACTGTACGGGCTCTGGGGCCAACGTCCTGACTTTC.